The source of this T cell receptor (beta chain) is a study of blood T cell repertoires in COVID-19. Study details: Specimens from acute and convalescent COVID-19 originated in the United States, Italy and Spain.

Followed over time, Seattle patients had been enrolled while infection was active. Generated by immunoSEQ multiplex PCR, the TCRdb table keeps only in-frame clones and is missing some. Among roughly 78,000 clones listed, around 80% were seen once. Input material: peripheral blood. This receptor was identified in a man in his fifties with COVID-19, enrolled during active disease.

CDR3 coding DNA: TGTGCCACCTATAGACCCGGGACAGCGAACTATGGCTACACCTTC. Amino acid sequence: CATYRPGTANYGYTF. The chain has TRBV10-3 and TRBJ1-2; the match to TRBD1 covers 7 bases. The CDR3 is made up of 15 amino acids. With V trimmed by 10 bases and J by 2 bases, 13 bases remained unmatched. The germline CDR1 and CDR2 sequences are ENHRY and SYGVKD.